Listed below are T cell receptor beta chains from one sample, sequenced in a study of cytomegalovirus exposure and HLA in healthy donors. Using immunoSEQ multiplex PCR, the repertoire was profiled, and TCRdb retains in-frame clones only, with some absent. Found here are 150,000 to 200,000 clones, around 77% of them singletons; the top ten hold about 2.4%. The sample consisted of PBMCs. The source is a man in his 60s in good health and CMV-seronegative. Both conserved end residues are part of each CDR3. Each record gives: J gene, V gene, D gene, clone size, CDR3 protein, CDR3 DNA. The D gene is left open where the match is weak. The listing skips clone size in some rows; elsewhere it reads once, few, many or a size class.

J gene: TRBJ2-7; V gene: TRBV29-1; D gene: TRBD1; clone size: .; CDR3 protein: CSVAGQGYEQYF; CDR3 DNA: TGCAGCGTTGCTGGACAGGGCTACGAGCAGTACTTC
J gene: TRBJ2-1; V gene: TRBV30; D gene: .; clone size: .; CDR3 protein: CAWSMGRRSSYNEQFF; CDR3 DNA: TGTGCCTGGAGTATGGGGAGGAGAAGCTCCTACAATGAGCAGTTCTTC
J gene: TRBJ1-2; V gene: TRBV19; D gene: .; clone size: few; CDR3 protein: CASTPGTNYGYTF; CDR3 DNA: TGTGCCAGTACCCCGGGTACCAACTATGGCTACACCTTC
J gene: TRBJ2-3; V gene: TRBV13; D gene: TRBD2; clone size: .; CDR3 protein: CASSLGLAGADTQYF; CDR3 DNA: TGTGCCAGCAGCTTAGGGCTAGCGGGAGCCGATACGCAGTATTTT
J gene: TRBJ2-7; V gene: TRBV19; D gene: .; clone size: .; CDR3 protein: CASSGGFAGYEVYEQYF; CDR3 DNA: TGTGCCAGTAGTGGCGGTTTCGCGGGTTATGAAGTCTACGAGCAGTACTTC
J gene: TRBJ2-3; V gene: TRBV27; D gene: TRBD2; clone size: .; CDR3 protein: CASSPASGLYTDTQYF; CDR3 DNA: TGTGCCAGCAGTCCGGCTAGCGGATTGTACACAGATACGCAGTATTTT
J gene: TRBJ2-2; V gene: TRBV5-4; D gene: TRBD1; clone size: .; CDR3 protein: CASSPRQGVTGELFF; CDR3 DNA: TGTGCCAGCAGCCCCCGACAGGGGGTCACCGGGGAGCTGTTTTTT
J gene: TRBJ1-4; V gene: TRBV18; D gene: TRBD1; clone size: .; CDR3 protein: CASSPGQGNEKLFF; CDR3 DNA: TGTGCCAGCTCACCGGGACAGGGGAATGAAAAACTGTTTTTT
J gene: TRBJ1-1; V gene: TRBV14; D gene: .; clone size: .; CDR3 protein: CASSQDAGRFNTEAFF; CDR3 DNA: TGTGCCAGCAGCCAAGATGCGGGGCGGTTCAACACTGAAGCTTTCTTT
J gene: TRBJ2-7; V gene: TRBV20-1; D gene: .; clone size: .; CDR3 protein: CSAYGGYEQYF; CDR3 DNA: TGCAGTGCTTATGGGGGCTACGAGCAGTACTTC
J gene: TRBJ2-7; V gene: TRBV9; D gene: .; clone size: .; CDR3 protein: CASSVGAGHSYEQYF; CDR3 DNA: TGTGCCAGCAGCGTGGGAGCGGGCCACTCCTACGAGCAGTACTTC
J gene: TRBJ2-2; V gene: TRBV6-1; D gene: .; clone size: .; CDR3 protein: CASRAGANTGELFF; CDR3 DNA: TGTGCGAGCAGGGCGGGGGCCAACACCGGGGAGCTGTTTTTT
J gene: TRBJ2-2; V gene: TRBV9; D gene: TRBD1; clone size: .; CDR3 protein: CASSPPGTGNTGELFF; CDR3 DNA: TGTGCCAGCAGCCCCCCCGGGACAGGGAATACCGGGGAGCTGTTTTTT
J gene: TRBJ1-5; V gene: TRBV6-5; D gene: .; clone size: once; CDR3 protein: CASSRDSYQPQNF; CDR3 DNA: TGTGCCAGCAGCCGCGACAGTTATCAGCCCCAGAATTTT
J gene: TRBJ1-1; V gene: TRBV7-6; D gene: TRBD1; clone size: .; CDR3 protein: CASSPSPGQQAFF; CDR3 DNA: TGTGCCAGCAGCCCTTCTCCGGGACAGCAAGCTTTCTTT
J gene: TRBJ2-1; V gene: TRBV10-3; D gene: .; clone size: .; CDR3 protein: CAISERDTDNEQFF; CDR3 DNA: TGTGCCATCAGTGAGAGGGACACGGACAATGAGCAGTTCTTC
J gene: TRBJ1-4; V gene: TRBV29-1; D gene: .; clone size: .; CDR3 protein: CSVEALGRDNEKLFF; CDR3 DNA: TGCAGCGTTGAAGCCCTAGGACGGGATAATGAAAAACTGTTTTTT
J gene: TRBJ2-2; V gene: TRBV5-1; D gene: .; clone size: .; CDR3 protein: CASSQGMGTGELFF; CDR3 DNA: TGCGCCAGCAGCCAGGGGATGGGGACCGGGGAGCTGTTTTTT
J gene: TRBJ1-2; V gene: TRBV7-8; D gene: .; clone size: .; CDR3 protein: CASSLGGLTNYGYPF; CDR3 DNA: TGTGCCAGCAGCTTAGGAGGACTCACTAACTATGGCTACCCCTTC